This is a list of T cell receptor beta chains from one sample in a study of blood T cell repertoires in COVID-19. Generated by immunoSEQ multiplex PCR, the TCRdb table keeps only in-frame clones and is missing some. The table shows over 200,000 clones, with approximately 83% occurring only once. Sample: peripheral blood. These receptors came from a woman in her thirties with COVID-19, enrolled during active disease. Each CDR3 is given with its conserved first and last residue. The D gene is left open where the match is weak. Some rows have no size entry. The others give once, few or many, or a class for an expanded clone.

D	V	J	size	DNA	CDR3
TRBD1	TRBV2	TRBJ2-2	NA	TGTGCCAGCAGTGACCAGGCGGGGACAGGCACCGGGGAGCTGTTTTTT	CASSDQAGTGTGELFF
NA	TRBV4-3	TRBJ2-3	NA	TGCGCCAGCAGCCAACGGCAGGGGCCAACAGATACGCAGTATTTT	CASSQRQGPTDTQYF
TRBD2	TRBV19	TRBJ2-2	NA	TGTGCCAGTAGTAGGAATCTAGCGGGGAACACCGGGGAGCTGTTTTTT	CASSRNLAGNTGELFF
NA	TRBV27	TRBJ1-5	NA	TGTGCCAGCAGCAAAGGAGTCGGGAATCAGCCCCAGCATTTT	CASSKGVGNQPQHF
NA	TRBV27	TRBJ2-7	NA	TGTGCCAGCAGTTTGATTAACAGACCATCCTACGAGCAGTACTTC	CASSLINRPSYEQYF
TRBD1	TRBV18	TRBJ1-1	NA	TGTGCCAGCTCACTTAAGGGGGCGGAAGCTTTCTTT	CASSLKGAEAFF
TRBD1	TRBV5-4	TRBJ1-1	NA	TGTGCCAGCAGCGTCCGGGACAGGGGGACTGAAGCTTTCTTT	CASSVRDRGTEAFF
NA	TRBV7-2	TRBJ2-1	NA	TGTGCCAGCAGGTTCCTTACCAGCAATGAGCAGTTCTTC	CASRFLTSNEQFF
NA	TRBV15	TRBJ1-5	NA	TGTGCCACCAGCAGAGATAAAACAGACCATCAGCCCCAGCATTTT	CATSRDKTDHQPQHF
TRBD1	TRBV24-1	TRBJ2-2	NA	TGTGCCACCAGCACAGGGGCTGGGCGCGGGGAGCTGTTTTTT	CATSTGAGRGELFF
NA	TRBV5-1	TRBJ1-1	NA	TGCGCCAGCAGCTTGGACGGTTACTTTGAAGCTTTCTTT	CASSLDGYFEAFF
NA	TRBV27	TRBJ1-1	NA	TGTGCCAGCAGTCCGCCCCTATCTGGGAACACTGAAGCTTTCTTT	CASSPPLSGNTEAFF
TRBD2	TRBV20-1	TRBJ2-3	NA	TGCAGTGCTAGTGCCCGCGGGGGGGCCCGGACAGATACGCAGTATTTT	CSASARGGARTDTQYF
TRBD2	TRBV29-1	TRBJ2-3	NA	TGCAGCGTCCTAGCGGGAGGGAGAGATACGCAGTATTTT	CSVLAGGRDTQYF
TRBD1	TRBV7-3	TRBJ1-2	NA	TGTGCCAGCAGCTTAAAGGGACAGGGGCCAACCTCCTTC	CASSLKGQGPTSF
TRBD2	TRBV7-9	TRBJ2-7	NA	TGTGCCAGCAGCTCACGCCTACAGGGGCGGGGGGGCGAGCAGTACTTC	CASSSRLQGRGGEQYF
NA	TRBV5-6	TRBJ2-4	NA	TGTGCCAGCAGCTTGGAGGGGGTCCTGCGGGTCGGAGCCAAAAACATTCAGTACTTC	CASSLEGVLRVGAKNIQYF
TRBD2	TRBV9	TRBJ2-2	NA	TGTGCCAGCAGCGTTTCTAGCGGACACACCGGGGAGCTGTTTTTT	CASSVSSGHTGELFF
NA	TRBV18	TRBJ1-2	NA	TGTGCCAGCTCACCACCGAACAGAAACTATGGCTACACCTTC	CASSPPNRNYGYTF
NA	TRBV11-2	TRBJ1-1	NA	TGTGCCAGCAGCTTAATTCTCGCTGAAGCTTTCTTT	CASSLILAEAFF
TRBD2	TRBV9	TRBJ2-2	NA	TGTGCCAGCAGCGCGAGCGGGAGGACCAACACCGGGGAGCTGTTTTTT	CASSASGRTNTGELFF
NA	TRBV9	TRBJ2-7	NA	TGTGCCAGCAGCGTAGGGGAGGTCGTTGGGGCCTACGAGCAGTACTTC	CASSVGEVVGAYEQYF
NA	TRBV7-2	TRBJ1-4	NA	TGTGCCAGCAGCCCCACTTGGGGCCGGAATGAAAAACTGTTTTTT	CASSPTWGRNEKLFF
NA	TRBV10-3	TRBJ1-3	NA	TGTGCCATCACCGAACGACAGGAAGGGTCTGGAAACACCATATATTTT	CAITERQEGSGNTIYF
TRBD1	TRBV5-4	TRBJ1-1	NA	TGTGCCAGCAGCCCGAGACAGGGGGCTACTATGAACACTGAAGCTTTCTTT	CASSPRQGATMNTEAFF
TRBD1	TRBV29-1	TRBJ2-1	once	TGCAGCGTCGCAAACCCCCGACAGGGCTCCTACAATGAGCAGTTCTTC	CSVANPRQGSYNEQFF
TRBD2	TRBV3-1/TRBV3-2	TRBJ2-1	NA	TGTGCCAGCAGGGGGGGGGCCTACAATGAGCAGTTCTTC	CASRGGAYNEQFF
TRBD1	TRBV3-1/TRBV3-2	TRBJ2-7	NA	TGTGCCAGCAGCCAAAACAGGGGGCGCGACGAGCAGTACTTC	CASSQNRGRDEQYF
NA	TRBV6-5	TRBJ2-7	NA	TGTGCCAGCAGCCCAGGCAGGGGAACCTACGAGCAGTACTTC	CASSPGRGTYEQYF
NA	TRBV5-6	TRBJ1-4	NA	TGTGCCAGCAGCTCTCGCTTTCTAGGACAGAAGGCTGAAAAACTGTTTTTT	CASSSRFLGQKAEKLFF
TRBD1	TRBV5-4	TRBJ2-2	NA	TGTGCCAGCAGCGCCCCGGGACAGACGAACACCGGGGAGCTGTTTTTT	CASSAPGQTNTGELFF
TRBD1	TRBV2	TRBJ2-1	NA	TGTGCCAGCAGCGATGGGGGGACAGGGGGCCAGGAGCAGTTCTTC	CASSDGGTGGQEQFF